Given below is one T cell receptor (beta chain) in context. Its target is unknown. Alongside a J-beta primer mix, a sample-barcoded 5' primer served in a second PCR lasting about 7 to 11 cycles. Via MiXCR, TCRdb re-called the 5' RACE reads, giving one row per CDR3 protein. The sample comprises roughly 800,000 distinct CDR3 sequences, 55% to 75% of which are singletons, and about 20% rests with the top ten. The sample belongs to a study of blood T cells in healthy people across ages. General study results and limits: Roughly linearly, TCR beta diversity per million T cells fell as age increased. When set beside aged donors, long-lived donors presented more naive CD4+ cells and higher diversity.

V lost 1 base and J lost 5, with 11 bases in between. The germline V gene encodes CDR1 SGHTA and CDR2 FQGNSA. The length of the CDR3 is 15 residues. The clonotype was recovered from a man under 40 in good health. Sample: blood. The chain recombines TRBV7-2 with TRBJ1-4, with D perhaps matching TRBD1 (5 bases). The CDR3 region is CASSLVSGLNEKLFF. The CDR3 bases are TGTGCCAGCAGCTTAGTTTCAGGGTTGAATGAAAAACTGTTTTTT.